These 28 T cell receptor beta chains originate from one sample sequenced in a study of cytomegalovirus exposure and HLA in healthy donors. The PCR used 60 Vbeta and 13 Jbeta primers. TCRdb's table, derived via immunoSEQ multiplex PCR, lists solely in-frame clones and lacks some. The data contain about 180,000 clones, approximately 80% of them singletons. Sequenced: PBMCs. The receptor source for this set is a woman younger than 45 in good health and CMV-seronegative.

This clone has just a few counts. Written as DNA, the CDR3 is TGTGCCAGCAGCTTAATACAGGGTTTCCCCTACGAGCAGTACTTC. Translation: CASSLIQGFPYEQYF. J is TRBJ2-7 and V is TRBV11-2, with D perhaps matching TRBD1 (6 bases). V was shortened by 2 bases and J by 2 bases, with 13 bases between the two germline ends. CDR3 size: 15 residues. Germline V gene lookup returns CDR1 SGHAT and CDR2 FQNNGV. The full variable domain, its missing parts supplied by reference TRBV11-2 and TRBJ2-7, is EAGVAQSPRYKIIEKRQSVAFWCNPISGHATLYWYQQILGQGPKLLIQFQNNGVVDDSQLPKDRFSAERLKGVDSTLKIQPAKLEDSAVYLCASSLIQGFPYEQYFGPGTRLTVT.

This clone showed up just a few times. The rearrangement uses TRBV19 and TRBJ1-2; 7 nucleotides line up with TRBD1. Unmatched junction bases numbered 6, after V lost 8 bases and J lost 0 bases. The germline CDR1 and CDR2 sequences are LNHDA and SQIVND (reference sequence). The CDR3 has 14 amino acids. CDR3 nucleotides: TGTGCCAGTCGTAGACAGGGCGCTAACTATGGCTACACCTTC. Its protein product is CASRRQGANYGYTF. The full variable domain, completed using reference TRBV19 and TRBJ1-2, is DGGITQSPKYLFRKEGQNVTLSCEQNLNHDAMYWYRQDPGQGLRLIYYSQIVNDFQKGDIAEGYSVSREKKESFPLTVTSAQKNPTAFYLCASRRQGANYGYTFGSGTRLTVV.

The V call is TRBV27, the J call TRBJ2-1; TRBD2 might be the D (7 bases). V lost 8 bases and J lost 8, with 25 bases in between. Germline assignment: CDR1 MNHEY and CDR2 SMNVEV (reference sequence). The CDR3 is made up of 16 amino acids. The CDR3 DNA is TGTGCCAGCCACTTGGGGTCGGGGGGCTGGACCCATGAGCAGTTCTTC. The encoded protein is CASHLGSGGWTHEQFF.

This clone was observed a handful of times. This rearrangement joins TRBV5-4 to TRBJ2-5, with 12 positions matching TRBD2. The V gene's germline CDR1 is SGHNT and CDR2 YYREEE (reference sequence). This CDR3 region has 17 residues. J gave up 1 base and V 0 bases, and 4 bases lay outside the gene matches. This CDR3 is CASSLAKLAGGQETQYF. The DNA of the CDR3 is TGTGCCAGCAGCTTGGCCAAACTAGCGGGGGGCCAAGAGACCCAGTACTTC.

The genes are TRBV5-1 and TRBJ2-7, with 8 bases identical to TRBD1. Per germline, CDR1 SGHRS and CDR2 YFSETQ. This CDR3 is built from 14 residues. V lost 4 bases, J lost 5 bases, and 8 bases stayed unmatched. The CDR3 nucleotides read TGCGCCAGCAGCACCGGACAGGGAGTTAACGAGCAGTACTTC. As protein: CASSTGQGVNEQYF.

This clone was detected only a few times. The chain combines TRBV28 with TRBJ1-2; 9 bases align to TRBD1. CDR1 and CDR2 from the germline V gene are MDHEN and SYDVKM. There are 15 residues in the CDR3. After removal of 2 bases from V and 9 bases from J, the junction contained 10 bases not matched to a gene. For the CDR3, the DNA is TGTGCCAGCAGTTTAAAACAGGGGGCCGGGACAAGCTACACCTTC. Its translation: CASSLKQGAGTSYTF.

The chain couples TRBV10-2 to TRBJ1-5, with 11 bases lining up with TRBD1. Germline V CDR1 and CDR2: WSHSY, SAAADI. V shed 8 bases and J 0 bases; nucleotides not matched to a gene: 6. This CDR3 contains 16 residues. The CDR3 sequence is CASGTGGWYSNQPQHF. Here the CDR3 DNA reads TGCGCCAGCGGGACAGGGGGTTGGTATAGCAATCAGCCCCAGCATTTT.

This clone was picked up a small number of times. The same CDR3 also results from other DNA sequences found in this sample. The chain joins TRBV5-1 to TRBJ1-5, with 7 bases matching TRBD1. Trimming at V came to 1 base and at J to 2 bases, leaving 0 bases not matched to a gene. The germline gives CDR1 SGHRS, CDR2 YFSETQ. This CDR3 is 14 amino acids long. The CDR3, as DNA: TGCGCCAGCAGCTTGACAGGGGGCAATCAGCCCCAGCATTTT. Translation: CASSLTGGNQPQHF.

This clone was detected once. The chain joins TRBV6-1 to TRBJ1-5; 7 nucleotides align to TRBD1. Germline assignment: CDR1 MNHNS and CDR2 SASEGT. J gave up 2 bases and V 8 bases, and 6 bases lay outside the gene matches. The CDR3 has 14 residues. The CDR3 bases are TGTGCCAGCCGACAGGGTGTTGGCAATCAGCCCCAGCATTTT. This encodes CASRQGVGNQPQHF.

The V gene is TRBV28, the J gene TRBJ2-3; 10 bases are shared with TRBD1. J lost 4 bases, V lost 6 bases, and 4 bases had no gene match. The V gene's germline CDR1 is MDHEN and CDR2 SYDVKM. The CDR3 length is 14 residues. CDR3: CASRGQGSADTQYF. CDR3 nucleotide sequence: TGTGCCAGCAGGGGACAGGGGTCGGCAGATACGCAGTATTTT.

The gene calls are TRBV7-9 and TRBJ2-5; D perhaps matches TRBD2 (5 bases). Trimming shortened V by 2 bases and J by 5 bases, and 15 bases separated the two germline ends. CDR1 and CDR2 from the germline V gene are SEHNR and FQNEAQ (reference sequence). This CDR3 is 15 amino acids long. The CDR3 protein is CASSLRVGSRETQYF. CDR3 DNA: TGTGCCAGCAGCTTAAGAGTTGGGAGTAGGGAGACCCAGTACTTC.

This chain connects TRBV19 to TRBJ1-5; unclear D gene. The CDR3 spans 16 residues. Per germline, CDR1 LNHDA and CDR2 SQIVND (reference sequence). Trimming left V 10 bases short and J 6 bases short, with 25 bases between. In DNA form, the CDR3 reads TGTGCCACCGCCGAGGTTGGAGGATCTCTTACTCAGCCCCAGCATTTT. Translating gives CATAEVGGSLTQPQHF. Using reference TRBV19 and TRBJ1-5 for the parts outside the CDR3, the full variable domain is DGGITQSPKYLFRKEGQNVTLSCEQNLNHDAMYWYRQDPGQGLRLIYYSQIVNDFQKGDIAEGYSVSREKKESFPLTVTSAQKNPTAFYLCATAEVGGSLTQPQHFGDGTRLSIL.

The chain employs TRBV6-4 and TRBJ2-1; 14 nucleotides agree with TRBD2. Germline V lookup: CDR1 MRHNA, CDR2 SNTAGT. The V and J ends lost 8 bases and 5 bases, in that order; junction bases with no gene match: 8. The CDR3 consists of 16 residues. As DNA, the CDR3 is TGTGCCAGCGGGGGACTAGCGGGAGCACTAGACAATGAGCAGTTCTTC. Residues: CASGGLAGALDNEQFF.

V is TRBV4-1 and J is TRBJ2-7, with a weak D call TRBD1 (6 bases). The CDR3 runs 16 residues. CDR1 is MGHRA and CDR2 is YSYEKL in the germline V gene. V lost 1 base to trimming and J lost 0 bases, with 13 bases between them. Here the CDR3 DNA reads TGCGCCAGCAGCCAAGGAAAGGGGGAGTCCTCCTACGAGCAGTACTTC. Its protein product is CASSQGKGESSYEQYF.

The rearrangement joins TRBV6-4 to TRBJ2-2, with 7 bases matching TRBD1. The CDR3 loop spans 14 amino acids. Germline CDR1 reads MRHNA; CDR2 reads SNTAGT. V gave up 3 bases and J gave up 5 bases; unmatched junction bases: 3. As DNA, the CDR3 is TGTGCCAGCAGTGAACTACAGGGGACCGGGGAGCTGTTTTTT. Translation gives CASSELQGTGELFF.

The chain carries TRBV28 and TRBJ2-6, with 11 bases fitting TRBD1. Per germline, CDR1 MDHEN and CDR2 SYDVKM. V gave up 5 bases and J gave up 13 bases; unmatched junction bases: 10. The CDR3 consists of 15 residues. The CDR3 loop reads CASSIRGTGGAVLTF. Here the CDR3 DNA reads TGTGCCAGCAGTATCCGGGGGACAGGGGGGGCAGTCCTGACTTTC.

The V gene is TRBV27, the J gene TRBJ1-6; tentative D call: TRBD1 (5 bases). The ends were cut back, 5 bases at V and 11 bases at J, with 19 bases in the middle. Germline V lookup: CDR1 MNHEY, CDR2 SMNVEV (reference sequence). The CDR3 is made up of 15 amino acids. The CDR3 sequence: CASSPIPQLGAPLHF. The CDR3 DNA reads TGTGCCAGCAGTCCGATCCCGCAGTTAGGGGCACCCCTCCACTTT.

This chain uses TRBV5-1 with TRBJ2-3; TRBD1 might be the D (5 bases). The CDR3 covers 15 residues. Germline V CDR1 and CDR2: SGHRS, YFSETQ. V gave up 0 bases and J gave up 1 base, with 9 bases separating them. As DNA, the CDR3 is TGCGCCAGCAGCTTGGCCGGCAGGGGCACAGATACGCAGTATTTT. This encodes CASSLAGRGTDTQYF.

As for this clone: Its ends do not fully match the called genes, so a read error is possible. V is TRBV7-7 and J is TRBJ2-5; 9 bases are shared with TRBD1. Germline CDR1 and CDR2: SSHAT and FNYEAQ (reference sequence). This CDR3 spans 15 amino acids. CDR3: CASSFATGGGETQYF. The DNA for the CDR3 is TGTGCTAGCAGCTTTGCGACAGGGGGAGGTGAGACCCAGTACTTC.

The rearrangement links TRBV9 to TRBJ2-3; 9 nucleotides line up with TRBD2. Germline CDR1 SGDLS, CDR2 YYNGEE. The CDR3 contains 17 residues. V was pared by 3 bases and J by 0 bases, with 8 bases of the junction left unmatched. This CDR3 is CASSAGIAGVSTDTQYF. The CDR3 DNA reads as TGTGCCAGCAGCGCAGGCATAGCGGGAGTAAGCACAGATACGCAGTATTTT.

This chain connects TRBV28 to TRBJ1-1; TRBD1 agrees at 7 bases. Germline CDR1 and CDR2: MDHEN and SYDVKM. Trimming removed 8 bases from V and 1 base from J; junction bases left unmatched: 4. There are 13 residues in the CDR3. This CDR3 reads CASARQGNTEAFF. The CDR3 region has the DNA TGTGCCAGCGCGAGACAGGGGAACACTGAAGCTTTCTTT.

The chain joins TRBV28 to TRBJ2-5; a weak D match, TRBD2 (6 bases). The tail of the sequence fits TRBJ2-7 better, so the J call may be wrong. Germline V lookup: CDR1 MDHEN, CDR2 SYDVKM. The CDR3 is 14 residues long. Here the CDR3 DNA reads TGTGCCAGCAGTTTAGCGGGGAGCTCCTACGAGCAGTACTTC. Protein sequence: CASSLAGSSYEQYF.

CDR3 amino acids: CASSLGAQKPDTEAFF. CDR3 coding DNA: TGTGCCAGCAGTTTAGGGGCACAAAAACCTGACACTGAAGCTTTCTTT. This chain links TRBV28 with TRBJ1-1; TRBD1 is a possible D gene (5 bases). Deletions cut 2 bases from V and 3 bases from J, with 16 bases between. CDR1 and CDR2 from the germline V gene are MDHEN and SYDVKM. The CDR3 consists of 16 residues.

The sample holds a few counts of this clone. V usage is TRBV7-2 and J usage is TRBJ1-2; 10 bases are shared with TRBD1. The V gene's germline CDR1 is SGHTA and CDR2 FQGNSA. V lost 1 base to trimming and J lost 7 bases; unmatched junction nucleotides: 6. The CDR3 is 15 amino acids. The CDR3 nucleotides are TGTGCCAGCAGCTTAGAGGGACAGGGGCGAGTTGGCTACACCTTC. It yields the protein CASSLEGQGRVGYTF.

The chain combines TRBV14 with TRBJ2-2; weak D call: TRBD2 (6 bases). Germline CDR1 reads SGHDN; CDR2 reads FVKESK. V lost 2 bases to trimming and J lost 3 bases, with 13 bases between them. The CDR3 is 16 amino acids. CDR3 in DNA: TGTGCCAGCAGCCAACGGAGGGGCTCCTACACCGGGGAGCTGTTTTTT. Translated, it gives CASSQRRGSYTGELFF.

The V call is TRBV5-6, the J call TRBJ2-1; D is unresolved. Germline lookup yields CDR1 SGHDT and CDR2 YYEEEE. This CDR3 is built from 12 residues. The ends were cut back, 0 bases at V and 7 bases at J, with 5 bases in the middle. The CDR3 region has the DNA TGTGCCAGCAGCTTGGGCAGTAATGAGCAGTTCTTC. This codes for CASSLGSNEQFF.

The chain carries TRBV5-1 and TRBJ1-2; D gene uncertain. CDR3 length equals 12 residues. Germline assignment: CDR1 SGHRS and CDR2 YFSETQ. Deletions cut 2 bases from V and 8 bases from J, with 10 bases between. The CDR3, as DNA: TGCGCCAGCAGCTTCTCGGGTGAGGGCTACACCTTC. Translation: CASSFSGEGYTF.

The V and J genes are TRBV29-1 and TRBJ2-7; 9 nucleotides line up with TRBD1. J lost 4 bases, V lost 4 bases, and 5 bases had no gene match. Looked up from germline, CDR1 is SQVTM and CDR2 is ANQGSEA. The CDR3 length is 13 residues. CDR3 protein: CSVVGTGSYEQYF. CDR3 bases: TGCAGCGTTGTCGGGACAGGGTCGTACGAGCAGTACTTC.